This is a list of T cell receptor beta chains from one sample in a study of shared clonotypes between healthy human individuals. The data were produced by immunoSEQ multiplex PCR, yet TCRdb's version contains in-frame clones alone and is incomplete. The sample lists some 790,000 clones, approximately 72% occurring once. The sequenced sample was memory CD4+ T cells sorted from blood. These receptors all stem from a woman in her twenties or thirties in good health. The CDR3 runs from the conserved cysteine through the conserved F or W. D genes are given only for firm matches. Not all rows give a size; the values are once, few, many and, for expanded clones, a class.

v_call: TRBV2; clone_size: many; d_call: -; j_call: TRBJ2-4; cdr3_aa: CASSEGTGPAKNIQYF; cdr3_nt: TGTGCCAGCAGTGAAGGGACGGGCCCAGCCAAAAACATTCAGTACTTC
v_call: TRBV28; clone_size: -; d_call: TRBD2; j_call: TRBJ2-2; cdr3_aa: CASSRLPSAGGGKLAGELFF; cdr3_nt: TGTGCCAGCAGCCGACTCCCTTCAGCGGGAGGGGGGAAGTTGGCCGGGGAGCTGTTTTTT
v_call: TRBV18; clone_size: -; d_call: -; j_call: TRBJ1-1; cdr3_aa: CASSPGRERTEAFF; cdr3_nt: TGTGCCAGCTCACCGGGGAGGGAGAGGACTGAAGCTTTCTTT
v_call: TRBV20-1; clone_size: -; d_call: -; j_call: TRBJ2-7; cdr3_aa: CSARLSRSQYF; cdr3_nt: TGCAGTGCTAGACTCTCTAGGTCTCAGTACTTC
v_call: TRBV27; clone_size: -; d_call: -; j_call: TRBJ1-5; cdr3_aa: CASSLRTSNQPQHF; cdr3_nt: TGTGCCAGCAGTTTACGGACTAGCAATCAGCCCCAGCATTTT
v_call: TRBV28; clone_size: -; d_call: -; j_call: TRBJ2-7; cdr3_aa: CASSLTARGREQYF; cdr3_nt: TGTGCCAGCAGTTTAACAGCCCGAGGTCGCGAGCAGTACTTC
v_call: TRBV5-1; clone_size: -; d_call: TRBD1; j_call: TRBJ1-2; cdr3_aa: CASSTDRSTLYGYTF; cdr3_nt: TGCGCCAGCAGCACGGACAGGTCTACCCTCTATGGCTACACCTTC
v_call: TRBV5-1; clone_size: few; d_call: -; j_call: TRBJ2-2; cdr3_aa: CASSLDTNTGELFF; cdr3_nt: TGCGCCAGCAGCTTGGATACAAACACCGGGGAGCTGTTTTTT
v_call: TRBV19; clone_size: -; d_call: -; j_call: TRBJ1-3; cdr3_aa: CASSTPRMWAGNTIYF; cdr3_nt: TGTGCCAGTAGTACCCCGCGTATGTGGGCTGGAAACACCATATATTTT
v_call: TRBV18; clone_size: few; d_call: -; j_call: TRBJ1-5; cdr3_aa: CASSPRTNSNQPQHF; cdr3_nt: TGTGCCAGCTCACCGCGGACGAATAGCAATCAGCCCCAGCATTTT
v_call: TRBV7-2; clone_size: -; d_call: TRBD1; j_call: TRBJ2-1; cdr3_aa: CASSTGTVRFNEQFF; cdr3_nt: TGTGCCAGCAGTACCGGGACAGTACGCTTCAATGAGCAGTTCTTC
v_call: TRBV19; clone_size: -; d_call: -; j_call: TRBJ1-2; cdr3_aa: CASNPAQANYGYTF; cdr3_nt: TGTGCCAGTAATCCGGCCCAAGCGAACTATGGCTACACCTTC
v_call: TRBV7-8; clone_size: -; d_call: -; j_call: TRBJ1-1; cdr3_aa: CASSQARGRYTEAFF; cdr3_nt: TGTGCCAGCAGCCAGGCCCGGGGGAGGTACACTGAAGCTTTCTTT
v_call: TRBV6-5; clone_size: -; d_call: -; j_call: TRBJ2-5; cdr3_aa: CASSTYYELQETQYF; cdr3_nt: TGTGCCAGCAGTACGTATTACGAGCTTCAAGAGACCCAGTACTTC
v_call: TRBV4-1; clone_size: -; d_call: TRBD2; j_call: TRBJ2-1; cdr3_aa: CASSQKEGTSGRAGQFF; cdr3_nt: TGCGCCAGCAGCCAAAAGGAGGGGACTAGCGGGAGGGCGGGGCAGTTCTTC
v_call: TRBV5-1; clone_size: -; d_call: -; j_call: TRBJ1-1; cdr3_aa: CASSLQGSNTEAFF; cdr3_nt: TGCGCCAGCAGCCTGCAGGGCTCGAACACTGAAGCTTTCTTT
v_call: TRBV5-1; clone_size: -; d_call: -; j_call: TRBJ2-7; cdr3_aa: CASGSGLPYEQYF; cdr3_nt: TGCGCCAGCGGATCGGGTCTCCCCTACGAGCAGTACTTC
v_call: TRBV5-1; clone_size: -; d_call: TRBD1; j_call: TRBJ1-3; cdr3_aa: CASSLAGDRFGNTIYF; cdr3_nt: TGCGCCAGCAGCTTAGCCGGGGACAGATTTGGAAACACCATATATTTT
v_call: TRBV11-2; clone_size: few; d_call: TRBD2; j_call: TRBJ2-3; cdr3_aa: CASSSGLAGSGGTDTQYF; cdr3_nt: TGTGCCAGCAGCTCGGGACTAGCGGGCTCAGGAGGTACAGATACGCAGTATTTT
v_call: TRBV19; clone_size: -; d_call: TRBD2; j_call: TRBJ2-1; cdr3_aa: CASSMGTSGRVYNEQFF; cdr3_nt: TGTGCCAGTAGTATGGGGACTAGCGGGAGGGTCTACAATGAGCAGTTCTTC
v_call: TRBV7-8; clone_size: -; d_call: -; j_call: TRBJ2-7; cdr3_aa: CASSLGRQNEQYF; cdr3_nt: TGTGCCAGCAGCTTAGGACGTCAAAACGAGCAGTACTTC
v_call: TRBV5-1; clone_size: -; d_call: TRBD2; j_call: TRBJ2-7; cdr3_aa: CASSPSAGGPYEQYF; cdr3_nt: TGCGCCAGCAGCCCCTCAGCGGGAGGGCCGTACGAGCAGTACTTC